The clone carrying this TCR beta chain was observed a few times. These data originate in a study of blood T cell repertoires in COVID-19. Data came from immunoSEQ multiplex PCR; TCRdb stores just in-frame clones and leaves some out. The sample includes about 270,000 clones, approximately 82% of them seen just once. Germline lookup yields CDR1 SGHRS and CDR2 YFSETQ. Deletions cut 4 bases from V and 0 bases from J, with 11 bases between. The CDR3 has 15 residues. The sequence derives from a woman in her late teens or twenties with acute or convalescent COVID-19. This chain links TRBV5-1 with TRBJ1-5; TRBD1 might be the D (5 bases). Sequencing used peripheral blood. In nucleotides, the CDR3 is TGCGCCAGCAGCCGTGGACAACCTAGCAATCAGCCCCAGCATTTT. Protein: CASSRGQPSNQPQHF.